A selection of T cell receptor beta chains follows, all from one sample in a study of long-term antiretroviral therapy in people with HIV. TCRdb keeps only in-frame clones here, not all; method: immunoSEQ multiplex PCR. There are around 24,000 clones in the sample; under 80% occur only once, and about 5.3% lies in the top ten. The sample here was unsorted PBMCs, taken 0.5 years after starting antiretroviral therapy. These receptors all stem from a woman aged 40-49 years with HIV. CDR3s include the opening cysteine and the closing phenylalanine or tryptophan. The D gene is left open where the match is weak. Clone size is not always given. Where it is, it says once, few, many or a class for expanded clones.

>TRBJ2-3|NA|TRBV5-1|NA
CAISSGDTQYF
TGCGCGATCAGCTCAGGCGATACGCAGTATTTT
>TRBJ1-1|NA|TRBV5-1|NA
CASSLGLANTEAFF
TGCGCCAGCAGCTTGGGACTTGCGAACACTGAAGCTTTCTTT
>TRBJ1-4|NA|TRBV30|NA
CAWSGYKKLFF
TGTGCCTGGAGTGGGTACAAAAAACTGTTTTTT
>TRBJ1-3|NA|TRBV18|NA
CASSLDTFSGNTIYF
TGTGCCAGCTCACTGGACACATTCTCTGGAAACACCATATATTTT
>TRBJ2-7|NA|TRBV19|NA
CASSGPGGDYEQYF
TGTGCCAGTAGTGGACCAGGGGGGGACTACGAGCAGTACTTC
>TRBJ2-1|NA|TRBV7-8|TRBD1
CASSSSPDRYNEQFF
TGTGCCAGCAGCTCATCCCCGGACAGGTACAATGAGCAGTTCTTC
>TRBJ1-6|NA|TRBV19|TRBD1
CASSRTGGNNSPLHF
TGTGCCAGTAGTAGGACAGGGGGCAATAATTCACCCCTCCACTTT
>TRBJ2-1|NA|TRBV2|TRBD2
CASTFTGLANNEQFF
TGTGCCAGCACTTTCACGGGACTAGCGAACAATGAGCAGTTCTTC
>TRBJ2-5|NA|TRBV11-3|NA
CASSLGQRRLQETQYF
TGTGCCAGCAGCTTAGGACAGCGGCGCCTCCAAGAGACCCAGTACTTC
>TRBJ1-4|NA|TRBV25-1|TRBD1
CASRQGATNEKLFF
TGTGCCAGCAGACAGGGGGCAACTAATGAAAAACTGTTTTTT
>TRBJ2-1|once|TRBV6-1|NA
CASSESSAGRNEQFF
TGTGCCAGCAGTGAATCTAGCGCCGGGCGAAATGAGCAGTTCTTC
>TRBJ2-1|once|TRBV7-9|TRBD2
CASSLDRLAGNHRTNEQFF
TGTGCCAGCAGCTTAGACCGACTAGCGGGGAATCATAGAACTAATGAGCAGTTCTTC
>TRBJ2-2|NA|TRBV11-3|NA
CASSLVGGSNTGELFF
TGTGCCAGCAGCTTAGTAGGGGGGTCGAACACCGGGGAGCTGTTTTTT
>TRBJ2-7|NA|TRBV10-3|TRBD2
CAISGPGVAGSYEQYF
TGTGCCATCAGTGGCCCTGGGGTAGCGGGCTCCTACGAGCAGTACTTC
>TRBJ2-1|NA|TRBV7-2|TRBD2
CASSLLAGRNEQFF
TGTGCCAGCAGCTTACTAGCGGGCCGCAATGAGCAGTTCTTC
>TRBJ2-6|NA|TRBV6-5|NA
CASSPLSSGANVLTF
TGTGCCAGCAGTCCCCTTTCCTCTGGGGCCAACGTCCTGACTTTC
>TRBJ2-1|NA|TRBV15|TRBD2
CATSRGGVAGLVDEQFF
TGTGCCACCAGCAGAGGGGGGGTAGCGGGGTTGGTGGATGAGCAGTTCTTC
>TRBJ1-5|few|TRBV2|NA
CASTFEGASQPQHF
TGTGCCAGCACTTTCGAGGGCGCCAGTCAGCCCCAGCATTTT
>TRBJ2-3|NA|TRBV4-3|NA
CASSLRKRSTDTQYF
TGCGCCAGCAGCCTTAGGAAGCGAAGCACAGATACGCAGTATTTT
>TRBJ1-6|NA|TRBV4-3|TRBD1
CASSQEDRVGSPLHF
TGCGCCAGCAGCCAAGAGGACAGGGTTGGGTCACCCCTCCACTTT
>TRBJ1-4|NA|TRBV28|NA
CASSVEVVVATNEKLFF
TGTGCCAGCAGTGTCGAGGTTGTGGTCGCAACTAATGAAAAACTGTTTTTT
>TRBJ2-2|few|TRBV7-9|NA
CASSLKPPPGSTGELFF
TGTGCCAGCAGCTTAAAGCCCCCGCCAGGTAGCACCGGGGAGCTGTTTTTT
>TRBJ2-3|NA|TRBV7-2|TRBD1
CASSLDGTGARDTQYF
TGTGCCAGCAGCTTAGACGGGACAGGTGCAAGAGATACGCAGTATTTT
>TRBJ2-5|NA|TRBV12-5|TRBD2
CASGDETSGGRIETQYF
TGTGCTAGTGGTGACGAGACTAGCGGGGGAAGGATAGAGACCCAGTACTTC
>TRBJ1-1|NA|TRBV5-1|TRBD1
CASSFRGQNTEAFF
TGCGCCAGCAGCTTCAGGGGGCAGAACACTGAAGCTTTCTTT
>TRBJ1-5|NA|TRBV19|TRBD1
CASRRTGYLVVEPQHF
TGTGCCAGTAGACGGACAGGGTATCTAGTTGTTGAGCCCCAGCATTTT
>TRBJ2-1|NA|TRBV14|NA
CASSQASIEQFF
TGTGCCAGCAGCCAAGCTAGCATTGAGCAGTTCTTC
>TRBJ2-3|NA|TRBV11-2|NA
CASSLRTEVNTQYF
TGTGCCAGCAGCTTAAGGACAGAGGTGAATACGCAGTATTTT
>TRBJ2-1|NA|TRBV6-5|NA
CASSYGDTPYNEQFF
TGTGCCAGCAGTTACGGGGACACACCATACAATGAGCAGTTCTTC
>TRBJ1-4|NA|TRBV7-8|NA
CASSLAGGATNEKLFF
TGTGCCAGCAGCTTAGCGGGGGGAGCAACTAATGAAAAACTGTTTTTT
>TRBJ1-2|NA|TRBV14|NA
CASSQGGDDYGYTF
TGTGCCAGCAGCCAAGGAGGGGATGACTATGGCTACACCTTC
>TRBJ2-5|NA|TRBV5-6|TRBD2
CASSLERGETQYF
TGTGCCAGCAGCTTGGAGCGGGGGGAGACCCAGTACTTC
>TRBJ2-5|NA|TRBV2|NA
CASSGGRGEETQYF
TGTGCCAGCAGTGGGGGCCGCGGTGAAGAGACCCAGTACTTC
>TRBJ2-1|NA|TRBV7-9|TRBD2
CASSSLAGGPVEQFF
TGTGCCAGCAGCTCCCTGGCGGGGGGGCCCGTTGAGCAGTTCTTC
>TRBJ2-1|NA|TRBV5-8|NA
CASSLFRGRPYNEQFF
TGTGCCAGCAGCTTGTTCAGGGGGAGGCCCTACAATGAGCAGTTCTTC
>TRBJ1-4|few|TRBV4-3|TRBD1
CASSQGPGTGGEKLFF
TGCGCCAGCAGCCAGGGTCCCGGGACAGGGGGCGAAAAACTGTTTTTT
>TRBJ2-7|few|TRBV5-4|TRBD1
CASSDGQGSDEQYF
TGTGCCAGCAGCGACGGACAGGGGAGTGACGAGCAGTACTTC
>TRBJ2-2|NA|TRBV6-5|NA
CASSYRTPLAGELFF
TGTGCCAGCAGTTACAGGACACCTTTAGCCGGGGAGCTGTTTTTT
>TRBJ2-1|few|TRBV7-3|NA
CASSLGGRGPVDEQFF
TGTGCCAGCAGCTTGGGGGGAAGGGGGCCGGTGGATGAGCAGTTCTTC
>TRBJ1-4|NA|TRBV19|NA
CASTTDGRTNEKLFF
TGTGCCAGTACCACGGACGGCCGCACTAATGAAAAACTGTTTTTT
>TRBJ2-5|NA|TRBV2|NA
CASSETQPTRVTQYF
TGTGCCAGCAGTGAAACTCAACCCACAAGGGTAACCCAGTACTTC
>TRBJ2-3|NA|TRBV19|TRBD1
CASSIAAGGRDTQYF
TGTGCCAGTAGTATAGCCGCAGGGGGAAGGGATACGCAGTATTTT
>TRBJ1-1|NA|TRBV7-8|NA
CASSLESGGFTEAFF
TGTGCCAGCAGCTTAGAATCCGGGGGGTTCACTGAAGCTTTCTTT
>TRBJ1-2|NA|TRBV28|NA
CASSLSGVFYGYTF
TGTGCCAGCAGTCTATCAGGGGTATTCTATGGCTACACCTTC
>TRBJ1-1|NA|TRBV5-5|NA
CASSLGRIAEAFF
TGTGCCAGCAGCTTGGGGCGGATTGCTGAAGCTTTCTTT
>TRBJ2-3|NA|TRBV18|NA
CASSIRDDAADTQYF
TGTGCCAGCTCAATCCGGGACGACGCCGCAGATACGCAGTATTTT
>TRBJ1-3|NA|TRBV28|NA
CASSLYRVHSGNTIYF
TGTGCCAGCAGTTTATACAGGGTTCATTCTGGAAACACCATATATTTT
>TRBJ1-5|NA|TRBV7-9|NA
CASSPGSNQPQHF
TGTGCCAGCAGCCCCGGGAGCAATCAGCCCCAGCATTTT
>TRBJ1-1|NA|TRBV5-1|TRBD1
CASSLTGGTEAFF
TGCGCCAGCAGCTTGACAGGGGGCACTGAAGCTTTCTTT
>TRBJ2-3|NA|TRBV7-9|NA
CASSPAVDTQYF
TGTGCCAGCAGCCCCGCGGTAGATACGCAGTATTTT
>TRBJ2-3|NA|TRBV10-3|TRBD2
CAISESFSGGGRDTQYF
TGTGCCATCAGTGAGTCGTTTAGCGGGGGCGGTCGGGATACGCAGTATTTT
>TRBJ1-1|once|TRBV5-1|TRBD1
CASSLEGQGSTEAFF
TGCGCCAGCAGCTTGGAAGGACAGGGTTCCACTGAAGCTTTCTTT
>TRBJ1-6|NA|TRBV9|TRBD1
CASSPRDRGQNSPLHF
TGTGCCAGCAGCCCGCGGGACAGGGGCCAGAATTCACCCCTCCACTTT
>TRBJ1-1|NA|TRBV28|NA
CASSPGYTEAFF
TGTGCCAGCAGTCCCGGGTACACTGAAGCTTTCTTT
>TRBJ2-7|NA|TRBV30|TRBD2
CAWSGQLGGEQYF
TGTGCCTGGAGTGGCCAGCTGGGAGGGGAGCAGTACTTC
>TRBJ1-6|once|TRBV7-3|NA
CASSLGKIYSLYNSPLHF
TGTGCCAGCAGCTTAGGGAAGATTTACAGTCTATATAATTCACCCCTCCACTTT
>TRBJ2-3|NA|TRBV6-6|NA
CASRDTQYF
TGTGCCAGCAGAGATACGCAGTATTTT
>TRBJ2-7|NA|TRBV28|NA
CASSFNYEQYF
TGTGCCAGCAGTTTTAACTACGAGCAGTACTTC
>TRBJ1-2|NA|TRBV4-3|NA
CASSHSGRINYGYTF
TGCGCCAGCAGCCACAGTGGGAGGATTAACTATGGCTACACCTTC
>TRBJ2-7|once|TRBV19|NA
CASQGSRYEQYF
TGTGCCAGCCAGGGTTCCCGCTACGAGCAGTACTTC